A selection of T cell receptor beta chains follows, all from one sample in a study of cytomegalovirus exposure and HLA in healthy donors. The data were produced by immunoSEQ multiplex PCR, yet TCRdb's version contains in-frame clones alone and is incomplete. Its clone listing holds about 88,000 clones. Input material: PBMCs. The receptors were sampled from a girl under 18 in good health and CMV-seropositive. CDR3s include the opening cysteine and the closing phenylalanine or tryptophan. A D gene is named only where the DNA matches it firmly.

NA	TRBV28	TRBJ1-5	CATQVLYQPQHF	TGTGCCACCCAGGTCCTCTATCAGCCCCAGCATTTT
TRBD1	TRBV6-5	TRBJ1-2	CASRNRGTGYGYTF	TGTGCCAGCAGGAACCGCGGGACAGGCTACGGCTACACCTTC
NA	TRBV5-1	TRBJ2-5	CASSLSGTGEETQYF	TGCGCCAGCAGCTTGTCAGGGACTGGAGAAGAGACCCAGTACTTC
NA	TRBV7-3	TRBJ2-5	CASSLKGETQYF	TGTGCCAGCAGCTTAAAGGGGGAGACCCAGTACTTC
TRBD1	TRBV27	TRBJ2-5	CASSYGDRVTETQYF	TGTGCCAGCAGTTACGGTGACAGGGTGACGGAGACCCAGTACTTC
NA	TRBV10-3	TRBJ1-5	CAISENGQGGNQPQHF	TGTGCCATCAGTGAAAATGGCCAGGGAGGTAATCAGCCCCAGCATTTT
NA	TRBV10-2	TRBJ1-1	CASSDDGEAFF	TGCGCCAGCAGTGACGACGGGGAAGCTTTCTTT
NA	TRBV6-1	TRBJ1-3	CASSESGLSSGNTIYF	TGTGCCAGCAGTGAATCCGGTTTAAGCTCTGGAAACACCATATATTTT
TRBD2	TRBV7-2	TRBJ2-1	CASSWGTINEQFF	TGTGCCAGCAGCTGGGGGACTATAAATGAGCAGTTCTTC
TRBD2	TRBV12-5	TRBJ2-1	CASGLSLAGIYNEQFF	TGTGCTAGTGGTTTGTCCCTAGCGGGGATATACAATGAGCAGTTCTTC
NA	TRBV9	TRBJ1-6	CASSALQGRGSPLHF	TGTGCCAGCAGCGCCCTACAGGGACGGGGTTCACCCCTCCACTTT
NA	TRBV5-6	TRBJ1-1	CASSLERGAVAFF	TGTGCCAGCAGCTTGGAACGGGGGGCTGTGGCTTTCTTT
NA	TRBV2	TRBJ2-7	CASTADESSYEQYF	TGTGCCAGCACCGCGGATGAGAGCTCCTACGAGCAGTACTTC
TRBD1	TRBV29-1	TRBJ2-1	CSVRGGHDNEQFF	TGCAGCGTTCGAGGGGGCCACGACAATGAGCAGTTCTTC
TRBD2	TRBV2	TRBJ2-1	CASSPILAYEQFF	TGTGCCAGCAGTCCTATACTAGCGTATGAGCAGTTCTTC
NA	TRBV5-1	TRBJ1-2	CASASGGADYGYTF	TGCGCCAGCGCCTCGGGGGGAGCTGACTATGGCTACACCTTC
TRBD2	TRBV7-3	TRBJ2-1	CASSTTSGEQFF	TGTGCCAGCAGCACGACTAGCGGGGAGCAGTTCTTC
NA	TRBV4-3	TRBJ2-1	CASSQDSPWSSDNEQFF	TGCGCCAGCAGCCAAGATTCCCCCTGGAGCTCCGACAATGAGCAGTTCTTC
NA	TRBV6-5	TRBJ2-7	CASSSADVYEQYF	TGTGCCAGCAGTTCCGCGGATGTCTACGAGCAGTACTTC
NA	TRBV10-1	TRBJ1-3	CASSEWRSPGNTIYF	TGCGCCAGCAGTGAGTGGAGGTCTCCTGGAAACACCATATATTTT
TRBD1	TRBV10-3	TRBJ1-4	CAISETGGEEKLFF	TGTGCCATCAGTGAAACAGGGGGCGAAGAAAAACTGTTTTTT
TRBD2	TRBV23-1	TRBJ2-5	CASSQWSGGLETQYF	TGCGCCAGCAGTCAATGGTCGGGGGGGCTGGAGACCCAGTACTTC
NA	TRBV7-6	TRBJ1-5	CASSSSDSTFQPQHF	TGTGCCAGCAGCTCCAGTGACAGTACGTTTCAGCCCCAGCATTTT
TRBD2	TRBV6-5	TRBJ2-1	CASSLLAGGYNEQFF	TGTGCCAGCAGTTTGCTAGCGGGGGGCTACAATGAGCAGTTCTTC
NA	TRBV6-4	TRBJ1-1	CASSLTGNTEAFF	TGTGCCAGCAGTCTAACAGGGAACACTGAAGCTTTCTTT
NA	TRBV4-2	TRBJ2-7	CASSQETGADEQYF	TGTGCCAGCAGCCAAGAGACGGGAGCGGACGAGCAGTACTTC
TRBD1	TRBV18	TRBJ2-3	CASSPPGTGDTDTQYF	TGTGCCAGCTCACCCCCCGGGACAGGCGACACAGATACGCAGTATTTT
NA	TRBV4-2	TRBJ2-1	CASSPNSFSDNEQFF	TGTGCCAGCAGCCCCAACTCGTTCTCCGACAATGAGCAGTTCTTC
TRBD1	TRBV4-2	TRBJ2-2	CASSPDRGFAGELFF	TGTGCCAGCAGCCCAGACAGGGGGTTTGCCGGGGAGCTGTTTTTT
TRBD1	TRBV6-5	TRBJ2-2	CASNRGQTGELFF	TGTGCCAGCAATAGGGGGCAAACCGGGGAGCTGTTTTTT
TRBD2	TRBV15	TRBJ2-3	CATRTSGEKSTQYF	TGTGCCACCAGGACTAGCGGGGAGAAAAGTACGCAGTATTTT
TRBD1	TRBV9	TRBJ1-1	CASSEGTGDIEAFF	TGTGCCAGCAGCGAGGGGACAGGGGATATTGAAGCTTTCTTT
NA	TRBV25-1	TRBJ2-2	CASSDRFLPNTGELFF	TGTGCCAGCAGTGACAGGTTCTTACCGAACACCGGGGAGCTGTTTTTT
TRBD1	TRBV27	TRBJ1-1	CASSLSPGTGGVRHTEAFF	TGTGCCAGCAGTTTATCCCCCGGGACAGGGGGCGTTCGGCATACTGAAGCTTTCTTT
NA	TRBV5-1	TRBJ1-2	CASSGVQGSLDGYTF	TGCGCCAGCAGCGGAGTACAGGGATCTTTGGATGGCTACACCTTC
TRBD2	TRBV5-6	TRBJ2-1	CASSDLGRGGGNEQFF	TGTGCCAGCAGCGACCTCGGGCGGGGGGGCGGAAATGAGCAGTTCTTC
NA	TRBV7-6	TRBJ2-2	CASSLEQGGNTGELFF	TGTGCCAGCAGCTTAGAGCAGGGGGGGAACACCGGGGAGCTGTTTTTT
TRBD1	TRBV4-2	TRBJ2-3	CASSQVGQGRADTQYF	TGTGCCAGCAGCCAGGTTGGACAGGGGCGGGCAGATACGCAGTATTTT
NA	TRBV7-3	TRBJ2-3	CASSSIGLSTDTQYF	TGTGCCAGCAGCTCGATAGGACTTAGCACAGATACGCAGTATTTT
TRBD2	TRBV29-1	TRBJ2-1	CSVESGDSYNEQFF	TGCAGCGTTGAAAGCGGGGACTCCTACAATGAGCAGTTCTTC
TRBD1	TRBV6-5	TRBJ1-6	CASREDRVHNSPLHF	TGTGCCAGTAGAGAGGACAGGGTTCATAATTCACCCCTCCACTTT
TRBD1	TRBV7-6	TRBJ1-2	CASSIGQALDYGYTF	TGTGCCAGCAGCATAGGACAGGCTCTCGACTATGGCTACACCTTC
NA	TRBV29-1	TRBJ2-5	CSVVFSGGEETQYF	TGCAGCGTTGTTTTTTCCGGAGGGGAAGAGACCCAGTACTTC
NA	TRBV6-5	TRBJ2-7	CASSSPSLDYEQYF	TGTGCCAGCAGTTCCCCTAGCTTAGATTACGAGCAGTACTTC
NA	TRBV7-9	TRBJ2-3	CASSTGTDTQYF	TGTGCCAGCAGCACAGGGACAGATACGCAGTATTTT